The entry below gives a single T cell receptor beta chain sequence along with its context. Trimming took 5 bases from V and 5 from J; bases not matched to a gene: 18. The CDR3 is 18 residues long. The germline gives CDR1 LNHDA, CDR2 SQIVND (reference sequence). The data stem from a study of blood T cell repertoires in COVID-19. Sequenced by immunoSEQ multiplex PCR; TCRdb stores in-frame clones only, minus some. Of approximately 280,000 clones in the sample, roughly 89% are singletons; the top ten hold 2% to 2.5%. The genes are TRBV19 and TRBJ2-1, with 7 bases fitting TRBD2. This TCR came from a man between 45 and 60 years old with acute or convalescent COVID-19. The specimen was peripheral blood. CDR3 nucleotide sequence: TGTGCCAGTAGTTCCCCAGCGGGGCGGACCTTGAGGGACAATGAGCAGTTCTTC. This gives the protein CASSSPAGRTLRDNEQFF. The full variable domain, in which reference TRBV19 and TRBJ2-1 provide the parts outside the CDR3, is DGGITQSPKYLFRKEGQNVTLSCEQNLNHDAMYWYRQDPGQGLRLIYYSQIVNDFQKGDIAEGYSVSREKKESFPLTVTSAQKNPTAFYLCASSSPAGRTLRDNEQFFGPGTRLTVL.